The 28 T cell receptor beta chains reported below all come from one sample, sequenced in a study of blood T cell repertoires in COVID-19. Sequencing used immunoSEQ multiplex PCR; TCRdb keeps in-frame clones, though not all of them. The repertoire holds about 320,000 clones, with roughly 85% as singletons. Sequencing was performed on peripheral blood. The receptors shown here come from a human donor in a cohort sampled during active COVID-19.

J is TRBJ1-2 and V is TRBV2, with 12 bases fitting TRBD1. Germline V gene data show CDR1 as SNHLY and CDR2 as FYNNEI. Unmatched junction bases numbered 3, after V lost 3 bases and J lost 4 bases. CDR3 length: 15 amino acids. In nucleotides, the CDR3 is TGTGCCAGCAGTGAGGGGACAGGGGGCCTCTATGGCTACACCTTC. Residues: CASSEGTGGLYGYTF.

This chain connects TRBV6-5 to TRBJ1-1; maybe TRBD1 (5 bases). Trimming took off 6 bases at V and 0 bases at J, with 14 bases between the two ends. The CDR3 is made up of 15 amino acids. Germline-derived CDR1 and CDR2 are MNHEY and SVGAGI. The DNA of the CDR3 is TGTGCCAGCAGGCGGGACGGATCCATGAACACTGAAGCTTTCTTT. Protein product: CASRRDGSMNTEAFF.

The rearrangement joins TRBV6-1 to TRBJ2-1, with 8 bases identical to TRBD2. Germline trimming cut 3 bases from V and 6 bases from J; bases unmatched to any gene: 10. The CDR3 spans 16 residues. Germline loops: CDR1 MNHNS, CDR2 SASEGT. The CDR3 DNA is TGTGCCAGCAGTGATCCGGGGGGGCCCAATGGCAATGAGCAGTTCTTC. This translates into CASSDPGGPNGNEQFF.

The chain couples TRBV27 to TRBJ1-2; D is perhaps TRBD1 (6 bases). V lost 4 bases to trimming and J lost 3 bases, with 18 bases between them. From germline, CDR1 is MNHEY and CDR2 SMNVEV (reference sequence). The CDR3 spans 16 residues. The CDR3 sequence: CASSSRSTRQDYGYTF. CDR3 nucleotides: TGTGCCAGCAGTTCGCGATCGACAAGACAGGACTATGGCTACACCTTC.

The chain joins TRBV19 to TRBJ1-2, with D uncertain. Germline CDR1 reads LNHDA; CDR2 reads SQIVND (reference sequence). Trimming cost V 3 bases and J 8 bases, with 13 bases left between them. The CDR3 runs to 13 residues. The CDR3 region is CASSMEFSKGYTF. As DNA, the CDR3 is TGTGCCAGTAGTATGGAGTTCTCTAAAGGCTACACCTTC.

The table lists this clone with a few counts. In nucleotides, the CDR3 is TGTGCCAGCAGCTTAAAAGGGGGCGGCTACACCTTC. Amino acids: CASSLKGGGYTF. V is TRBV7-9 and J is TRBJ1-2; 7 bases line up with TRBD1. The germline V gene encodes CDR1 SEHNR and CDR2 FQNEAQ (reference sequence). V trimming: 2 bases; J trimming: 8 bases; junction bases outside the gene matches: 2. CDR3 length equals 12 residues.

The chain couples TRBV5-1 to TRBJ1-1; D uncertain. CDR3 length: 11 amino acids. Per the germline V gene, CDR1 is SGHRS and CDR2 is YFSETQ. Trimming shortened V by 7 bases and J by 7 bases, and 11 bases separated the two germline ends. The CDR3 region is CASLEGGEAFF. CDR3 in DNA: TGCGCCAGCTTGGAGGGAGGTGAAGCTTTCTTT.

This chain uses TRBV30 with TRBJ1-2, with TRBD1 identical over 8 bases. V lost 2 bases, J lost 2 bases, and 10 bases stayed unmatched. This CDR3 has 16 amino acids. Per the germline V gene, CDR1 is GTSNPN and CDR2 is SVGIG (reference sequence). This CDR3 reads CAWSRTGNAINYGYTF. The CDR3, as DNA: TGTGCCTGGAGTAGGACAGGGAATGCAATCAACTATGGCTACACCTTC.

In its sample, this clone was seen once. The chain combines TRBV6-5 with TRBJ1-1; D not certain. This CDR3 comprises 13 residues. Germline lookup yields CDR1 MNHEY and CDR2 SVGAGI. V was trimmed by 4 bases and J by 1 base, leaving 7 bases between them. The CDR3 is CASSSAGNTEAFF. The CDR3 DNA reads TGTGCCAGCAGTTCTGCAGGGAACACTGAAGCTTTCTTT.

The table lists this clone with a few counts. The chain uses TRBV29-1 and TRBJ1-2; D remains unclear. Looked up from germline, CDR1 is SQVTM and CDR2 is ANQGSEA. Trimming left V 2 bases short and J 6 bases short, with 13 bases between. The CDR3 totals 13 residues. In DNA form, the CDR3 reads TGCAGCGTTGAACTCCGGGATTGGGATGGCTACACCTTC. Translation gives CSVELRDWDGYTF.

The chain uses TRBV19 and TRBJ2-7, with TRBD1 matching 7 bases. The CDR3 length is 14 residues. V was clipped by 9 bases and J by 3 bases; unmatched bases: 11. Per germline, CDR1 LNHDA and CDR2 SQIVND (reference sequence). The CDR3 here is CASRSGGLGYEQYF. DNA of the CDR3: TGTGCCAGCAGATCAGGGGGATTGGGCTACGAGCAGTACTTC.

This clone is a singleton in its sample. The CDR3 here is CASSSDRKVEQFF. CDR3 DNA sequence: TGTGCCAGCAGCTCCGACAGGAAGGTTGAGCAGTTCTTC. The chain is built from TRBV5-4 and TRBJ2-1, with a tentative D call TRBD1 (6 bases). The CDR3 is made up of 13 amino acids. Per the germline V gene, CDR1 is SGHNT and CDR2 is YYREEE (reference sequence). Trimming shortened V by 3 bases and J by 9 bases, and 13 bases separated the two germline ends.

This clone occurred a few times. The genes are TRBV3-1 (or the pseudogene TRBV3-2) and TRBJ2-7, with 12 positions matching TRBD1. The CDR3 is made up of 15 amino acids. Looked up from germline, CDR1 is LGHDT and CDR2 is YNNKEL (reference sequence). V was pared by 7 bases and J by 7 bases, with 11 bases of the junction left unmatched. The CDR3 DNA follows: TGTGCCAGCAACTCCGGGACAGGGGGCGTGGGGGAGCAGTACTTC. It encodes CASNSGTGGVGEQYF.

About this clone itself: One end of the junction varies from germline; a read error may be responsible. CDR3 in amino acids: CASSDSGLHYGYTF. The CDR3 region has the DNA TGTGCCAGCAGTGACTCGGGGCTGCACTATGGCTACACCTTC. J is TRBJ1-2 and V is TRBV6-5, with D possibly matching TRBD1 (5 bases). Germline CDR1 reads MNHEY; CDR2 reads SVGAGI. The CDR3 extends over 14 amino acids.

This clone was seen more than once but under ten times. The V gene is TRBV25-1, the J gene TRBJ1-1; 7 bases are shared with TRBD1. The CDR3 length is 15 residues. V lost 3 bases to trimming and J lost 0 bases; unmatched junction nucleotides: 4. From germline, CDR1 is MGHDK and CDR2 SYGVNS. The CDR3 sequence: CASSDLTGLNTEAFF. Here the CDR3 DNA reads TGTGCCAGCAGTGACCTGACAGGGCTGAACACTGAAGCTTTCTTT.

V gene TRBV28 combines with J gene TRBJ2-3; 7 bases align to TRBD2. The CDR3 contains 15 residues. Germline V gene sequence: CDR1 MDHEN, CDR2 SYDVKM. Losses at the gene ends were 2 bases for V and 5 bases for J; bases not matched to a gene: 7. The CDR3 DNA follows: TGTGCCAGCAGTTTAGGGGGGGGGATGATAGATACGCAGTATTTT. Encoded protein: CASSLGGGMIDTQYF.

J is TRBJ2-7 and V is TRBV5-1; a possible D gene is TRBD1 (6 bases). CDR3 size: 13 residues. Trimming stripped 2 bases from V and 2 bases from J, with 8 bases between. The V gene's germline CDR1 is SGHRS and CDR2 YFSETQ. The CDR3 is CASSLQGTYEQYF. The CDR3 DNA sequence: TGCGCCAGCAGCTTACAGGGAACCTACGAGCAGTACTTC.

The J gene is TRBJ2-2, the V gene TRBV7-2, with 11 positions matching TRBD1. CDR3 length: 16 amino acids. Trimming at V came to 5 bases and at J to 2 bases, leaving 4 bases not matched to a gene. The germline CDR1 and CDR2 sequences are SGHTA and FQGNSA. Written as DNA, the CDR3 is TGTGCCAGCAGCCCCGGGACAGGGGGAAACACCGGGGAGCTGTTTTTT. Protein: CASSPGTGGNTGELFF.

V is TRBV18 and J is TRBJ2-7; D not resolved. The CDR3 is 13 amino acids. The V end was cut by 2 bases, the J end by 3 bases, with 8 bases between. Germline-derived CDR1 and CDR2 are KGHSH and LQKENI. The CDR3 region is CASSPEQIYEQYF. Here the CDR3 DNA reads TGTGCCAGCTCACCAGAACAGATCTACGAGCAGTACTTC.

The chain recombines TRBV19 with TRBJ2-1; D uncertain. This CDR3 region has 12 residues. Germline assignment: CDR1 LNHDA and CDR2 SQIVND (reference sequence). V was pared by 2 bases and J by 3 bases, with 2 bases between. The CDR3 sequence is CASSIRYNEQFF. The CDR3 coding sequence is TGTGCCAGTAGTATACGCTACAATGAGCAGTTCTTC.

This sequence joins TRBV2 and TRBJ1-1, with a weak D call TRBD1 (5 bases). The germline V gene encodes CDR1 SNHLY and CDR2 FYNNEI. The V end lost 6 bases, the J end lost 1 base, and 9 bases lay between the germline ends. The CDR3 spans 13 residues. The DNA for the CDR3 is TGTGCCAGCAGGGGGGGGACGAACACTGAAGCTTTCTTT. Encoded protein: CASRGGTNTEAFF.

This chain joins TRBV6-5 and TRBJ1-1; 10 bases match TRBD1. V shed 6 bases and J 5 bases; nucleotides not matched to a gene: 6. This CDR3 contains 14 residues. CDR1 MNHEY and CDR2 SVGAGI come from the germline V gene. The CDR3 DNA reads as TGTGCCAGCAGGGAGACAGGGGGCATAACTGAAGCTTTCTTT. Translated: CASRETGGITEAFF.

The genes are TRBV6-6 and TRBJ1-1; TRBD1 aligns across 8 bases. Germline CDR1 reads MNHNY; CDR2 reads SVGAGI (reference sequence). J lost 4 bases, V lost 5 bases, and 9 bases had no gene match. The CDR3 loop spans 15 amino acids. The CDR3 reads CASSRTQGVGTEAFF. DNA for the CDR3: TGTGCCAGCAGTCGAACACAGGGGGTTGGCACTGAAGCTTTCTTT.

The chain couples TRBV3-1 (or the pseudogene TRBV3-2) to TRBJ2-3; TRBD2 might be the D (6 bases). Deletions cut 1 base from V and 4 bases from J, with 9 bases between. Germline CDR1 is LGHDT and CDR2 is YNNKEL (reference sequence). The CDR3 is 14 amino acids. The CDR3 bases are TGTGCCAGCAGCCAAGGGGGCGGGGCAGATACGCAGTATTTT. Translation gives CASSQGGGADTQYF.

The chain joins TRBV3-1 (or the pseudogene TRBV3-2) to TRBJ1-5; maybe TRBD1 (5 bases). CDR1 LGHDT and CDR2 YNNKEL come from the germline V gene (reference sequence). V lost 1 base to trimming and J lost 10 bases, with 14 bases between them. The CDR3 has 14 amino acids. In nucleotides, the CDR3 is TGTGCCAGCAGCCAAGCTGGCGCAGGGCAACCCCAGCATTTT. Its translation: CASSQAGAGQPQHF.

The chain carries TRBV11-1 and TRBJ2-7; D unclear. The V end was cut by 1 base, the J end by 0 bases, with 7 bases between. Germline V gene sequence: CDR1 SGHAT, CDR2 FQDESV (reference sequence). This CDR3 is 14 amino acids long. The CDR3 is CASSLVWSSYEQYF. In DNA, the CDR3 is TGTGCCAGCAGCTTAGTGTGGAGCTCCTACGAGCAGTACTTC.

J is TRBJ2-2 and V is TRBV3-1 (or the pseudogene TRBV3-2); no clear D gene. Germline V lookup: CDR1 LGHDT, CDR2 YNNKEL (reference sequence). This CDR3 has 13 residues. The germline V and J ends were trimmed by 4 bases and 6 bases, with 9 bases remaining between them. The CDR3, as DNA: TGTGCCAGCAGCCCTACGCTAGCCGGGGAGCTGTTTTTT. This gives the protein CASSPTLAGELFF.

The V and J genes are TRBV7-3 and TRBJ2-1; no firm D call. The germline V and J ends were trimmed by 7 bases and 4 bases, with 11 bases remaining between them. The CDR3 is made up of 13 amino acids. Germline CDR1 reads SGHTA; CDR2 reads FQGTGA. The CDR3 sequence: CASTLEPYNEQFF. DNA for the CDR3: TGTGCCAGCACCCTCGAGCCTTACAATGAGCAGTTCTTC.